This TCR beta chain appears in the sequencing data of a study of T cell repertoires in cytomegalovirus infection. Study summary: Alongside well-studied HLA-B-restricted CMV epitopes, recently identified HLA-C-restricted CMV epitopes were also used. Public signatures in TCR beta pointed to CMV infection and matching HLA type. Study results and caveats: The ex vivo response was dominated by HLA-C-restricted CMV-specific TCR beta clonotypes.

In this sample, this clonotype turned up once. No antigen is known for it. Germline-derived CDR1 and CDR2 are SGHRS and YFSETQ. The V and J ends lost 0 bases and 1 base respectively, with 13 bases between them. The CDR3 is 16 residues long. TCRdb fed the reads into MiXCR, producing one record per CDR3 protein. The profile shows about 740,000 distinct CDR3 sequences, roughly 36% of them singletons. The sequenced sample was cultured PBMCs, obtained from culture after CMV antigen stimulation. The gene calls are TRBV5-1 and TRBJ1-1; no firm D call. The receptor was isolated from a human donor in good health (CMV status not recorded). Some clones in this sample may be carry-over from other donors' samples. CDR3 nucleotide sequence: TGCGCCAGCAGCTTGGCACGATTCCGGGGGAACACTGAAGCTTTCTTT. It specifies CASSLARFRGNTEAFF.